A single sample is the source of the 23 T cell receptor beta chains below, sequenced in a study of blood T cells in healthy people across ages. Sample-barcoded 5' priming and a J-beta primer mix drove a second PCR of roughly 6 to 12 cycles. TCRdb processed the 5' RACE reads anew with MiXCR; each CDR3 protein has one entry. The sample lists 650,000 to 1,000,000 distinct CDR3 sequences, about 34% seen once, with 10% to 15% in the top ten. The sample was blood. The receptors derive from a man aged 18 to 30 in good health.

Many counts were recorded for this clonotype. This chain uses TRBV5-1 with TRBJ2-3, with a possible D match to TRBD2 (6 bases). V gave up 9 bases and J gave up 3 bases, with 20 bases separating them. CDR3 size: 15 residues. Germline V gene lookup returns CDR1 SGHRS and CDR2 YFSETQ. CDR3 residues: CATQPGPGTTDTQYF. CDR3 in DNA: TGCGCCACCCAACCCGGACCCGGGACTACAGATACGCAGTATTTT.

There are a few counts of this clonotype. V gene TRBV20-1 combines with J gene TRBJ1-1, with a tentative D call TRBD1 (5 bases). V was shortened by 1 base and J by 7 bases, with 13 bases between the two germline ends. The CDR3 spans 13 residues. Germline CDR1 reads DFQATT; CDR2 reads SNEGSKA (reference sequence). This chain's CDR3 is CSARAPGYFEAFF. The CDR3 region has the DNA TGCAGTGCTAGAGCCCCAGGGTATTTTGAAGCTTTCTTT.

This chain connects TRBV5-1 to TRBJ2-2, with 8 positions matching TRBD2. This CDR3 is built from 16 residues. Germline values: CDR1 SGHRS, CDR2 YFSETQ. Trimming at V came to 4 bases and at J to 3 bases, leaving 8 bases not matched to a gene. Written as DNA, the CDR3 is TGCGCCAGCAGCATGGAGCGGGGGCCTTACACCGGGGAGCTGTTTTTT. Translation gives CASSMERGPYTGELFF.

The chain recombines TRBV6-6 with TRBJ1-2, with 8 bases matching TRBD1. This CDR3 has 13 residues. The V segment lost 0 bases and the J segment 7 bases; nucleotides outside the gene matches: 1. Per germline, CDR1 MNHNY and CDR2 SVGAGI (reference sequence). Here the CDR3 reads CASSYSQGGGYTF. The CDR3 DNA follows: TGTGCCAGCAGTTACTCACAGGGGGGTGGCTACACCTTC.

This sequence joins TRBV7-9 and TRBJ1-2, with D possibly matching TRBD1 (5 bases). The CDR3 sequence is 14 residues long. CDR1 is SEHNR, CDR2 FQNEAQ, per germline (reference sequence). Between the trimmed V and J ends, which lost 2 bases and 6 bases, there was a span of 13 bases. The CDR3 loop reads CASSLNGRDHGYTF. Here the CDR3 DNA reads TGTGCCAGCAGCTTAAATGGCAGGGACCATGGCTACACCTTC. Supplemented by reference TRBV7-9 and TRBJ1-2, the full variable domain reads DTGVSQNPRHKITKRGQNVTFRCDPISEHNRLYWYRQTLGQGPEFLTYFQNEAQLEKSRLLSDRFSAERPKGSFSTLEIQRTEQGDSAMYLCASSLNGRDHGYTFGSGTRLTVV.

This clonotype was observed a handful of times. The chain links TRBV2 to TRBJ2-5, with TRBD2 identical over 8 bases. Looked up from germline, CDR1 is SNHLY and CDR2 is FYNNEI. This CDR3 has 14 residues. The ends lost 6 bases at V and 11 bases at J; junction bases unmatched: 14. The DNA for the CDR3 is TGTGCCAGCAGCCGACGGACTAGCTTGCATGAGCAGTACTTC. It specifies CASSRRTSLHEQYF.

The chain couples TRBV5-1 to TRBJ1-2, with D unresolved. The CDR3 has 15 amino acids. In germline, CDR1 is SGHRS, CDR2 YFSETQ. V was shortened by 0 bases and J by 2 bases, with 11 bases between the two germline ends. The CDR3, as DNA: TGCGCCAGCAGCTTGGAATTTCGGGTCAACTATGGCTACACCTTC. This codes for CASSLEFRVNYGYTF.

This chain uses TRBV20-1 with TRBJ1-5; no reliable D call. The CDR3 extends over 15 amino acids. V gave up 7 bases and J gave up 1 base, with 17 bases separating them. Germline-derived CDR1 and CDR2 are DFQATT and SNEGSKA (reference sequence). The CDR3 here is CSVKGAHGSNQPQHF. DNA for the CDR3: TGCAGTGTCAAAGGCGCACACGGGAGCAATCAGCCCCAGCATTTT.

The sample holds a few counts of this clonotype. The genes are TRBV2 and TRBJ1-2; D is unresolved. The V gene's germline CDR1 is SNHLY and CDR2 FYNNEI. This CDR3 region has 15 residues. Trimming stripped 3 bases from V and 2 bases from J, with 13 bases between. The CDR3 DNA is TGTGCCAGCAGTGAGCGTGGGCAACTGAACTATGGCTACACCTTC. This encodes CASSERGQLNYGYTF. The variable domain in full, completed from reference TRBV2 and TRBJ1-2, reads EPEVTQTPSHQVTQMGQEVILRCVPISNHLYFYWYRQILGQKVEFLVSFYNNEISEKSEIFDDQFSVERPDGSNFTLKIRSTKLEDSAMYFCASSERGQLNYGYTFGSGTRLTVV.

The V call is TRBV5-1, the J call TRBJ2-5, with 7 bases aligning to TRBD1. Trimming cost V 0 bases and J 5 bases; bases outside gene matches: 7. The CDR3 has 15 residues. Germline V CDR1 and CDR2: SGHRS, YFSETQ. The CDR3 region is CASSLARGRVETQYF. The CDR3 DNA sequence: TGCGCCAGCAGCTTGGCGAGGGGGCGTGTTGAGACCCAGTACTTC. Based on the CDR3 plus reference TRBV5-1 and TRBJ2-5, the full variable domain is KAGVTQTPRYLIKTRGQQVTLSCSPISGHRSVSWYQQTPGQGLQFLFEYFSETQRNKGNFPGRFSGRQFSNSRSEMNVSTLELGDSALYLCASSLARGRVETQYFGPGTRLLVL.

V usage is TRBV12-5 and J usage is TRBJ1-1, with a possible D match to TRBD1 (5 bases). Germline V gene data show CDR1 as LGHNT and CDR2 as FRNRAP. The CDR3 is 13 residues long. V lost 6 bases and J lost 0, with 8 bases in between. CDR3 DNA sequence: TGTGCTAGTGGGTCCAGGGTGAACACTGAAGCTTTCTTT. The encoded protein is CASGSRVNTEAFF. The whole variable domain, remainder taken from reference TRBV12-5 and TRBJ1-1, is DARVTQTPRHKVTEMGQEVTMRCQPILGHNTVFWYRQTMMQGLELLAYFRNRAPLDDSGMPKDRFSAEMPDATLATLKIQPSEPRDSAVYFCASGSRVNTEAFFGQGTRLTVV.

This clonotype was seen a few times. This chain links TRBV12-3 or TRBV12-4 with TRBJ2-2; 14 positions match TRBD2. This CDR3 is built from 17 residues. J gave up 1 base and V 5 bases, and 3 bases lay outside the gene matches. This CDR3 reads CASSLGLAGGNTGELFF. CDR3 coding DNA: TGTGCCAGCAGTCTTGGACTAGCGGGGGGGAACACCGGGGAGCTGTTTTTT.

This clonotype was seen repeatedly, ten times or more. Here the CDR3 reads CSARVSSGNTEAFF. In DNA, the CDR3 is TGCAGTGCTCGGGTCTCCTCCGGGAACACTGAAGCTTTCTTT. The V gene is TRBV20-1, the J gene TRBJ1-1, with D unclear. Germline V gene data show CDR1 as DFQATT and CDR2 as SNEGSKA (reference sequence). V was trimmed by 5 bases and J by 1 base, leaving 14 bases between them. This CDR3 has 14 amino acids.

The chain carries TRBV12-3 or TRBV12-4 and TRBJ2-3, with D perhaps being TRBD1 or TRBD2 (6 bases each). Trimming stripped 8 bases from V and 0 bases from J, with 15 bases between. The CDR3 contains 15 residues. CDR3 DNA: TGTGCCAGCGGGGGGCTGGGTGGGAGCACAGATACGCAGTATTTT. Protein product: CASGGLGGSTDTQYF.

At least ten counts were recorded for this clonotype. The V and J genes are TRBV4-3 and TRBJ2-5, with D perhaps being TRBD1 or TRBD2 (5 bases each). CDR1 and CDR2 (germline): LGHNA, YSLEER. Between the trimmed V and J ends, which lost 0 bases and 4 bases, there was a span of 12 bases. This CDR3 comprises 15 residues. This chain's CDR3 is CASSQDGGWGETQYF. The CDR3 DNA is TGCGCCAGCAGCCAAGATGGGGGTTGGGGAGAGACCCAGTACTTC.

This clonotype was counted a few times. CDR3 sequence reads: CASSLSLGTGTEAFF. The CDR3 nucleotides are TGCGCCAGCAGCTTGTCCTTGGGGACAGGGACTGAAGCTTTCTTT. This sequence joins TRBV5-1 and TRBJ1-1, with 9 bases matching TRBD1. Per the germline V gene, CDR1 is SGHRS and CDR2 is YFSETQ. The CDR3 extends over 15 amino acids. V gave up 1 base and J gave up 5 bases; unmatched junction bases: 6. The full variable domain, with the rest looked up from reference TRBV5-1 and TRBJ1-1, is KAGVTQTPRYLIKTRGQQVTLSCSPISGHRSVSWYQQTPGQGLQFLFEYFSETQRNKGNFPGRFSGRQFSNSRSEMNVSTLELGDSALYLCASSLSLGTGTEAFFGQGTRLTVV.

J is TRBJ1-4 and V is TRBV20-1; TRBD1 aligns across 9 bases. CDR1 is DFQATT, CDR2 SNEGSKA, per germline (reference sequence). V was clipped by 2 bases and J by 5 bases; unmatched bases: 3. The CDR3 has 14 amino acids. The CDR3 spells CSARSGTGNEKLFF. The DNA for the CDR3 is TGCAGTGCTAGATCTGGGACAGGGAATGAAAAACTGTTTTTT.

This chain joins TRBV28 and TRBJ2-1, with TRBD1 as a possible D gene (6 bases). The CDR3 length is 14 residues. Between the trimmed V and J ends, which lost 8 bases and 0 bases, there was a span of 11 bases. Germline-derived CDR1 and CDR2 are MDHEN and SYDVKM. CDR3 DNA: TGTGCCAGCCGGGGACACAGCTCCTACAATGAGCAGTTCTTC. Its protein product is CASRGHSSYNEQFF.

This clonotype has just a few counts. The gene calls are TRBV20-1 and TRBJ1-1, with TRBD1 matching 8 bases. Trimming took 6 bases from V and 3 from J; bases not matched to a gene: 3. CDR1 is DFQATT and CDR2 is SNEGSKA in the germline V gene (reference sequence). The CDR3 covers 12 residues. This chain's CDR3 is CSATGGDTEAFF. DNA for the CDR3: TGCAGTGCCACAGGGGGGGACACTGAAGCTTTCTTT.

This chain joins TRBV7-2 and TRBJ2-1; the D gene could be TRBD1 or TRBD2 (5 bases each). The germline V gene encodes CDR1 SGHTA and CDR2 FQGNSA. The CDR3 consists of 12 residues. V shed 6 bases and J shed 15 bases, with 18 bases lying between them. The CDR3 loop is CASSPRGPQAFF. CDR3 nucleotides: TGTGCCAGCAGTCCGAGGGGACCGCAGGCGTTCTTC.

The rearrangement links TRBV20-1 to TRBJ1-2; TRBD1 agrees at 9 bases. Looked up from germline, CDR1 is DFQATT and CDR2 is SNEGSKA (reference sequence). V shed 1 base and J 6 bases; nucleotides not matched to a gene: 9. CDR3 length: 15 residues. The CDR3 loop reads CSARGEWGTGNGYTF. The CDR3 DNA follows: TGCAGTGCTAGAGGAGAATGGGGGACAGGGAATGGCTACACCTTC.

V and J are TRBV5-1 and TRBJ2-3; no reliable D call. CDR1 is SGHRS and CDR2 is YFSETQ in the germline V gene. CDR3 length equals 12 residues. The germline V and J ends were trimmed by 9 bases and 0 bases, with 8 bases remaining between them. The CDR3 nucleotides are TGCGCCAAACAAATTAGCACAGATACGCAGTATTTT. It translates to CAKQISTDTQYF.

This clonotype was seen at least ten times. CDR3 DNA sequence: TGCAGTGCTAGAGATCAATGGGACAGGGGGACAGATACGCAGTATTTT. It specifies CSARDQWDRGTDTQYF. The chain recombines TRBV20-1 with TRBJ2-3, with 11 bases matching TRBD1. V was pared by 0 bases and J by 3 bases, with 5 bases of the junction left unmatched. The germline gives CDR1 DFQATT, CDR2 SNEGSKA (reference sequence). This CDR3 has 16 amino acids.